Given below is one T cell receptor beta chain in context. This clonotype was seen at least ten times. Its antigen is currently not known. Base qualities are not at hand, and no much larger clone is one base apart. Deletion took 2 bases off V and 8 bases off J, with a span of 4 bases between the germline ends. The CDR3 runs 11 amino acids, cysteine and phenylalanine included. The entry retains the CDR3 DNA only, 33 bases that are in frame from base 1. Reading the germline V gene (reference sequence) gives CDR1 LGHDT and CDR2 YNNKEL. Library construction relied on PCR. These reads were obtained on an Illumina HiSeq 2500. Molecular barcoding was employed in the preparation of TCR libraries, with unique molecular identifiers being used to normalize TCRbeta repertoire quantification. The public reads were run again by TCRdb, first through fastp at Q25 and then through MiXCR, and only productive beta chains were kept. Every CDR3 protein is listed once, alongside the most common genes and DNA of its rows. This sample holds approximately 490,000 distinct CDR3 sequences; around 13% were observed only once. Clones ranked in the top ten supply 5% to 6% of the sample.

This entry comes from a study of T-cell reconstitution after alpha-beta-depleted transplantation in children (dated by TCRdb to about 2016). With regard to the full study: The study quantitatively tracked T-cell immune reconstitution after TCRalphabeta/CD19-depleted allogeneic hematopoietic cell transplantation in children using TCR repertoire profiling.

The specimen was PBMCs from the stem cell graft donor, collected from the stem cell graft. The chain employs TRBV3-1 and TRBJ2-1, with the D segment identity uncertain. The receptor was isolated from a human donor who donated a stem cell graft to a child with combined immunodeficiency. The nucleotide sequence is given as TGTGCCAGCAGCCAATACGATGAGCAGTTCTTC. This gives the protein CASSQYDEQFF.